This T cell receptor beta chain comes out of a study of cytomegalovirus exposure and HLA in healthy donors. General study results and limits: It was in a later analysis that TCR association rates were seen to vary by HLA locus, highest for DRB1 and lowest for HLA-C. Beyond CMV serostatus, there was no information to go on about immune exposure.

Note on this clone: The antigen remains undetermined.

In the PCR, 60 Vbeta and 13 Jbeta primers were used. Sequencing used immunoSEQ multiplex PCR; TCRdb keeps in-frame clones, though not all of them. This table has 140,000 or so clones, over 80% appearing once. From germline, CDR1 is SGHKS and CDR2 YYEKEE (reference sequence). The CDR3 totals 14 residues. V lost 0 bases, J lost 4 bases, and 7 bases lay in between. The clonotype comes from a female donor in good health and CMV-seronegative. Sequencing input: PBMCs. V is TRBV5-5 and J is TRBJ1-4; D is unclear. DNA of the CDR3: TGTGCCAGCAGCTTGGGTTCCGGTAATGAAAAACTGTTTTTT. It codes for CASSLGSGNEKLFF.